These 20 T cell receptor beta chains originate from one sample sequenced in a study of blood T cell repertoires in COVID-19. Assay: immunoSEQ multiplex PCR; the TCRdb copy retains only in-frame clones and omits some. The top ten clones hold 4.8% of a sample with about 160,000 clones, roughly 90% of them seen once. Input material: peripheral blood. The receptors stem from a man between 25 and 39 years old with COVID-19, enrolled during active disease.

CDR3 in DNA: TGCAGCGTGTACCAGGGATTCACAGATACGCAGTATTTT. This sequence encodes CSVYQGFTDTQYF. The chain is built from TRBV29-1 and TRBJ2-3, with TRBD1 as a possible D gene (5 bases). This CDR3 is 13 amino acids long. V gave up 6 bases and J gave up 2 bases, with 12 bases separating them. Germline V gives CDR1 SQVTM, CDR2 ANQGSEA.

This clone is termed medium-sized. The chain uses TRBV27 and TRBJ2-5; D may be TRBD1 (5 bases). CDR1 MNHEY and CDR2 SMNVEV come from the germline V gene (reference sequence). CDR3 size: 14 residues. V was pared by 2 bases and J by 1 base, with 8 bases between. Here the CDR3 DNA reads TGTGCCAGCAGTTTAGACAGTCCCCAAGAGACCCAGTACTTC. It yields the protein CASSLDSPQETQYF.

The J gene is TRBJ2-1, the V gene TRBV2, with TRBD2 identical over 7 bases. Germline V gives CDR1 SNHLY, CDR2 FYNNEI. The CDR3 is 15 residues long. Unmatched junction bases numbered 6, after V lost 5 bases and J lost 2 bases. In nucleotides, the CDR3 is TGTGCCAGCAGTAACAAAGCGGGAACCTACAATGAGCAGTTCTTC. Protein sequence: CASSNKAGTYNEQFF.

The chain combines TRBV27 with TRBJ2-7, with 8 positions matching TRBD1. The CDR3 totals 16 residues. From germline, CDR1 is MNHEY and CDR2 SMNVEV (reference sequence). V lost 0 bases and J lost 4; bases outside the gene matches: 8. The CDR3 DNA sequence: TGTGCCAGCAGTTTATCCAGGCCAGGGGGCGCGTACGAGCAGTACTTC. It encodes CASSLSRPGGAYEQYF.

This clone has just one count. The CDR3 here is CASSLSRTGEAFF. Written as DNA, the CDR3 is TGTGCCAGCAGTTTATCCCGGACAGGTGAAGCTTTCTTT. V usage is TRBV28 and J usage is TRBJ1-1, with 7 bases aligning to TRBD1. V gave up 1 base and J gave up 7 bases; unmatched junction bases: 3. The germline CDR1 and CDR2 sequences are MDHEN and SYDVKM. The CDR3 runs to 13 residues.

CDR3 residues: CASSMDNSYEQYF. The CDR3, as DNA: TGTGCCAGTAGTATGGACAACTCCTACGAGCAGTACTTC. J is TRBJ2-7 and V is TRBV19; the D gene is possibly TRBD1 (5 bases). This CDR3 is 13 amino acids long. CDR1 is LNHDA and CDR2 is SQIVND in the germline V gene (reference sequence). The V end lost 3 bases, the J end lost 0 bases, and 6 bases lay between the germline ends.

The rearrangement joins TRBV15 to TRBJ1-3; D remains ambiguous. V was clipped by 6 bases and J by 1 base, with 4 bases between them. Germline CDR1 and CDR2: LNHNV and YYDKDF (reference sequence). The CDR3 has 12 residues. The CDR3 protein is CATRQSGNTIYF. The CDR3 DNA follows: TGTGCCACCAGACAGTCTGGAAACACCATATATTTT.

The rearrangement uses TRBV16 and TRBJ2-7, with TRBD1 matching over 7 bases. Per the germline V gene, CDR1 is KGHSY and CDR2 is FQNENV. The CDR3 sequence is 15 residues long. The V gene end was trimmed by 4 bases and the J gene end by 0 bases; junction bases not matched to a gene: 6. CDR3 DNA sequence: TGTGCCAGCAGCCGCCCTGGGACAGCCTCCTACGAGCAGTACTTC. Residues: CASSRPGTASYEQYF.

The CDR3 is CASSLLQAYGYTF. The CDR3 region has the DNA TGTGCCAGCAGTTTACTCCAGGCGTATGGCTACACCTTC. The V call is TRBV28, the J call TRBJ1-2; D unclear. Per the germline V gene, CDR1 is MDHEN and CDR2 is SYDVKM. CDR3 length: 13 amino acids. The germline V and J ends were trimmed by 2 bases and 5 bases, with 9 bases remaining between them.

The chain joins TRBV6-5 to TRBJ2-3; tentatively, D is TRBD2 (6 bases). There are 15 residues in the CDR3. Trimming shortened V by 2 bases and J by 0 bases, and 9 bases separated the two germline ends. Germline-derived CDR1 and CDR2 are MNHEY and SVGAGI. The CDR3 DNA follows: TGTGCCAGCAGTTACCTCGGGAGCAGCACAGATACGCAGTATTTT. Translated, it gives CASSYLGSSTDTQYF.

This CDR3 is CASSYSSDRGFGYTF. CDR3 bases: TGTGCCAGCAGTTACTCATCGGACAGGGGGTTTGGCTACACCTTC. J is TRBJ1-2 and V is TRBV6-2 or TRBV6-3; 10 nucleotides align to TRBD1. Germline CDR1 is MNHEY and CDR2 is SVGEGT. Trimming removed 0 bases from V and 7 bases from J; junction bases left unmatched: 5. The CDR3 sequence is 15 residues long.

This sequence joins TRBV6-6 and TRBJ1-2; D is unresolved. The germline V and J ends were trimmed by 8 bases and 3 bases, with 19 bases remaining between them. The CDR3 is made up of 15 amino acids. From germline, CDR1 is MNHNY and CDR2 SVGAGI (reference sequence). The CDR3 is CASRPIGSLDYGYTF. CDR3 in DNA: TGTGCCAGCCGCCCCATTGGGAGTTTGGACTATGGCTACACCTTC.

The V and J genes are TRBV4-2 and TRBJ1-4; D gene ambiguous. The CDR3 runs 14 residues. V was cut by 1 base and J by 2 bases, with 5 bases left in between. Per germline, CDR1 LGHNA and CDR2 YNFKEQ. CDR3 sequence reads: CASSQGQTNEKLFF. CDR3 in DNA: TGTGCCAGCAGCCAAGGGCAGACTAATGAAAAACTGTTTTTT.

This clone was recorded once. The genes are TRBV9 and TRBJ2-7; no definite D call. Between the trimmed V and J ends, which lost 4 bases and 2 bases, there was a span of 19 bases. Germline values: CDR1 SGDLS, CDR2 YYNGEE. The CDR3 runs 16 residues. The CDR3 protein is CASSPDPGEAPYEQYF. The CDR3 coding sequence is TGTGCCAGCAGCCCAGACCCGGGTGAAGCCCCCTACGAGCAGTACTTC.

The chain is built from TRBV24-1 and TRBJ1-2; TRBD1 aligns across 9 bases. The CDR3 spans 15 residues. V trimming: 3 bases; J trimming: 7 bases; junction bases outside the gene matches: 8. Germline assignment: CDR1 KGHDR and CDR2 SFDVKD. In DNA, the CDR3 is TGTGCCACCAGTGATCCGGACAGGGGAAGAGGTGGCTACACCTTC. Its protein product is CATSDPDRGRGGYTF.

CDR3 nucleotides: TGTGCCAGCAGCTTGACAGGACATAGCAATCAGCCCCAGCATTTT. Translated: CASSLTGHSNQPQHF. The rearrangement joins TRBV5-6 to TRBJ1-5, with D possibly being TRBD1 (5 bases). CDR3 length: 15 residues. V was pared by 1 base and J by 0 bases, with 8 bases between. Germline V gene lookup returns CDR1 SGHDT and CDR2 YYEEEE.

The CDR3 region is CASSSSGPSTDTQYF. The CDR3, as DNA: TGCGCCAGCAGCTCCAGCGGTCCTAGCACAGATACGCAGTATTTT. This chain links TRBV5-1 with TRBJ2-3, with D perhaps matching TRBD2 (5 bases). The V and J ends lost 3 bases and 0 bases respectively, with 11 bases between them. The CDR3 spans 15 residues. Germline V gives CDR1 SGHRS, CDR2 YFSETQ.

The gene calls are TRBV7-9 and TRBJ2-7; D gene unclear. The CDR3 extends over 12 amino acids. Trimming left V 2 bases short and J 6 bases short, with 8 bases between. Germline V gives CDR1 SEHNR, CDR2 FQNEAQ (reference sequence). The CDR3 bases are TGTGCCAGCAGCTTAATTTTGAGCGAGCAGTACTTC. Protein: CASSLILSEQYF. Complete variable domain (other parts from reference TRBV7-9 and TRBJ2-7): DTGVSQNPRHKITKRGQNVTFRCDPISEHNRLYWYRQTLGQGPEFLTYFQNEAQLEKSRLLSDRFSAERPKGSFSTLEIQRTEQGDSAMYLCASSLILSEQYFGPGTRLTVT.

The V and J genes are TRBV14 and TRBJ2-7; 11 bases fit TRBD1. Germline loops: CDR1 SGHDN, CDR2 FVKESK. The V gene end was trimmed by 0 bases and the J gene end by 3 bases; junction bases not matched to a gene: 1. The CDR3 loop spans 15 amino acids. The CDR3 DNA reads TGTGCCAGCAGCCAAGATGGGACAGGGGGCTACGAGCAGTACTTC. This codes for CASSQDGTGGYEQYF.

The rearrangement links TRBV7-6 to TRBJ2-7; a weak D match, TRBD1 (5 bases). V was trimmed by 4 bases and J by 6 bases, leaving 19 bases between them. The CDR3 totals 15 residues. CDR1 is SGHVS and CDR2 is FNYEAQ in the germline V gene. The CDR3 bases are TGTGCCAGCAGCTCTCCCACAGGCGGCAGAGGCGAGCAGTACTTC. Its protein product is CASSSPTGGRGEQYF.